These 8 T cell receptor beta chains came from one sample sequenced in a study of beta chain features in type 1 diabetes. Every isolated RNA sample was fully reverse transcribed, so sequencing captured expressed TCRB transcripts. Here immunoSEQ multiplex PCR was the method, and the copy in TCRdb shows in-frame clones only, minus some. This sample has hundreds of thousands of clones, with 30% found just once. The sample consisted of naive CD4+ T cells from blood. The receptors originated from a young man in good health.

V usage is TRBV4-2 and J usage is TRBJ2-7, with no clear D. The germline V and J ends were trimmed by 2 bases and 7 bases, with 15 bases remaining between them. The germline CDR1 and CDR2 sequences are LGHNA and YNFKEQ. The CDR3 spans 14 residues. DNA for the CDR3: TGTGCCAGCAGCCAATTACCCGTTATGAGGGAGCAGTACTTC. Protein sequence: CASSQLPVMREQYF.

The rearrangement joins TRBV2 to TRBJ1-5; no clear D. CDR1 and CDR2 from the germline V gene are SNHLY and FYNNEI. The CDR3 has 14 amino acids. The V end lost 2 bases, the J end lost 10 bases, and 15 bases lay between the germline ends. CDR3 loop: CASSEIPGPHPQHF. Written as DNA, the CDR3 is TGTGCCAGCAGTGAAATTCCCGGGCCTCATCCCCAGCATTTT. Full variable domain (outside the CDR3, taken from reference TRBV2 and TRBJ1-5): EPEVTQTPSHQVTQMGQEVILRCVPISNHLYFYWYRQILGQKVEFLVSFYNNEISEKSEIFDDQFSVERPDGSNFTLKIRSTKLEDSAMYFCASSEIPGPHPQHFGDGTRLSIL.

V and J are TRBV29-1 and TRBJ2-2, with 9 bases fitting TRBD2. Germline values: CDR1 SQVTM, CDR2 ANQGSEA. This CDR3 spans 17 amino acids. The V gene end was trimmed by 4 bases and the J gene end by 0 bases; junction bases not matched to a gene: 9. The CDR3 bases are TGCAGCGTTGGTGATAGCGGGAGCCCTACGAACACCGGGGAGCTGTTTTTT. Its translation: CSVGDSGSPTNTGELFF.

This chain links TRBV11-3 with TRBJ2-5; 10 bases match TRBD2. Germline values: CDR1 SGHNT, CDR2 YENEEA. V dropped 5 bases and J dropped 5; count of bases not matched to a gene: 5. The CDR3 extends over 14 amino acids. The CDR3 is CASSPSGSRETQYF. Written as DNA, the CDR3 is TGTGCCAGCAGCCCTAGCGGGAGTAGGGAGACCCAGTACTTC.

This clone showed up just a few times. This chain uses TRBV29-1 with TRBJ2-7, with 7 nucleotides matching TRBD1. Germline V CDR1 and CDR2: SQVTM, ANQGSEA. V lost 7 bases, J lost 2 bases, and 5 bases stayed unmatched. The CDR3 length is 12 residues. The CDR3 DNA is TGCAGCGCCCTACAGGGGACCTACGAGCAGTACTTC. It encodes CSALQGTYEQYF.

This chain joins TRBV7-9 and TRBJ1-2; weak D call: TRBD1 (5 bases). The CDR3 has 16 residues. The V end lost 3 bases, the J end lost 2 bases, and 16 bases lay between the germline ends. Germline-derived CDR1 and CDR2 are SEHNR and FQNEAQ (reference sequence). CDR3: CASSFKPGTVNYGYTF. In DNA, the CDR3 is TGTGCCAGCAGCTTTAAACCCGGGACGGTGAACTATGGCTACACCTTC.

This clone appeared a few times. The chain employs TRBV11-2 and TRBJ2-5; 7 positions match TRBD1. J gave up 5 bases and V 1 base, and 10 bases lay outside the gene matches. The CDR3 is made up of 16 amino acids. Germline CDR1 is SGHAT and CDR2 is FQNNGV. CDR3 in DNA: TGTGCCAGCAGCTTAGCAACTCCGACAGGGACGGAGACCCAGTACTTC. Translated: CASSLATPTGTETQYF.

V usage is TRBV30 and J usage is TRBJ2-7, with TRBD1 matching over 10 bases. The trim removed 3 bases at V and 0 bases at J, leaving 5 bases unmatched. Germline assignment: CDR1 GTSNPN and CDR2 SVGIG (reference sequence). This CDR3 comprises 15 residues. The CDR3 sequence: CAWSPDRGPSYEQYF. Here the CDR3 DNA reads TGTGCCTGGAGCCCAGACAGGGGGCCCTCCTACGAGCAGTACTTC.